A single sample gave rise to the 18 T cell receptor beta chains below, sequenced in a study of cytomegalovirus exposure and HLA in healthy donors (dated by TCRdb to the late 2010s). Preparation of the library involved the immunoSEQ multiplex PCR assay. The multiplex PCR relied on a mix of 60 forward primers for TCR Vbeta segments and 13 reverse primers for TCR Jbeta segments. Here the immuneACCESS table is served through TCRdb, limited to in-frame sequences with V and J called. Missing clones are a known gap in these copies; in checked studies unresolved V genes cover under half, and the rest lacks a known reason. Recorded for this sample are about 160,000 clones; approximately 71% of them occurred a single time. Around 4.5% of the sample rests with the top ten. Sequencing was carried out using PBMCs. The source is a woman aged 18-30 years in good health and CMV-seropositive.

The genes are TRBV2 and TRBJ1-2, with 12 bases fitting TRBD1. Germline V gives CDR1 SNHLY, CDR2 FYNNEI. The J segment lost 8 bases and the V segment lost 9 bases, leaving 16 bases of the junction unmatched. The CDR3 runs to 16 residues. The CDR3 reads CARPGQGASPLEGYTF. In DNA, the CDR3 is TGTGCCAGACCGGGACAGGGGGCCTCTCCTCTAGAGGGCTACACCTTC.

The rearrangement joins TRBV19 to TRBJ2-7, with 11 bases fitting TRBD2. This CDR3 comprises 17 residues. Germline V gene sequence: CDR1 LNHDA, CDR2 SQIVND (reference sequence). V trimming: 10 bases; J trimming: 2 bases; junction bases outside the gene matches: 16. This chain's CDR3 is CATRGLADALHPYEQYF. The DNA for the CDR3 is TGTGCCACAAGGGGACTAGCGGATGCCTTACACCCCTACGAGCAGTACTTC.

The chain links TRBV5-1 to TRBJ2-5, with TRBD2 identical over 12 bases. The junction had 5 bases not matched to a gene; V was cut back by 3 bases and J by 2 bases. There are 16 residues in the CDR3. Looked up from germline, CDR1 is SGHRS and CDR2 is YFSETQ. The CDR3 nucleotides are TGCGCCAGCAGCTGGGGGACTAGCGGGTTACAAGAGACCCAGTACTTC. Translating gives CASSWGTSGLQETQYF.

The chain employs TRBV23-1 and TRBJ2-5; the D gene is possibly TRBD1 (5 bases). The better agreement between TRBJ2-7 and the DNA end casts doubt on the J call. TRBV23-1 is classed as an ORF, of uncertain function. The CDR3 is made up of 14 amino acids. CDR3 loop: CASMTVYPSYEQYF. CDR3 coding DNA: TGCGCCAGCATGACAGTCTATCCCTCCTACGAGCAGTACTTC.

This clone was found once. The chain combines TRBV29-1 with TRBJ2-6, with TRBD1 identical over 7 bases. The CDR3 runs to 15 residues. V was pared by 6 bases and J by 0 bases, with 5 bases of the junction left unmatched. CDR1 is SQVTM, CDR2 ANQGSEA, per germline. CDR3 bases: TGCAGCGTGTGGACAGGAGGCTCTGGGGCCAACGTCCTGACTTTC. As protein: CSVWTGGSGANVLTF.

The J gene is TRBJ1-5, the V gene TRBV15; no firm D call. Germline V gives CDR1 LNHNV, CDR2 YYDKDF (reference sequence). This CDR3 contains 13 residues. V was trimmed by 0 bases and J by 5 bases, leaving 5 bases between them. Here the CDR3 reads CATSRDLDQPQHF. The DNA of the CDR3 is TGTGCCACCAGCAGAGATCTAGATCAGCCCCAGCATTTT.

This rearrangement joins TRBV4-2 to TRBJ2-4; tentative D call: TRBD2 (7 bases). Germline values: CDR1 LGHNA, CDR2 YNFKEQ. V lost 0 bases and J lost 7, with 19 bases in between. The CDR3 contains 17 residues. CDR3 loop: CASSQEGRTRGENIQYF. The CDR3, as DNA: TGTGCCAGCAGCCAAGAGGGCCGGACTAGGGGGGAGAACATTCAGTACTTC.

The chain recombines TRBV28 with TRBJ1-1; perhaps TRBD1 as D (5 bases). Deletions cut 1 base from V and 11 bases from J, with 8 bases between. Germline V gene sequence: CDR1 MDHEN, CDR2 SYDVKM. The CDR3 is 11 residues long. CDR3 protein: CASSLLGGAFF. The DNA of the CDR3 is TGTGCCAGCAGTTTATTGGGGGGTGCTTTCTTT. The complete variable domain, with remaining parts taken from reference TRBV28 and TRBJ1-1, reads DVKVTQSSRYLVKRTGEKVFLECVQDMDHENMFWYRQDPGLGLRLIYFSYDVKMKEKGDIPEGYSVSREKKERFSLILESASTNQTSMYLCASSLLGGAFFGQGTRLTVV.

V gene TRBV28 combines with J gene TRBJ2-1; no definite D call. The germline V gene has CDR1 MDHEN and CDR2 SYDVKM. Trimming removed 7 bases at V and 0 bases at J, with 10 bases between. CDR3 length: 14 residues. The CDR3 DNA sequence: TGTGCCAGCACCCACGTGAGCTCCTACAATGAGCAGTTCTTC. It translates to CASTHVSSYNEQFF. Based on the CDR3 plus reference TRBV28 and TRBJ2-1, the full variable domain is DVKVTQSSRYLVKRTGEKVFLECVQDMDHENMFWYRQDPGLGLRLIYFSYDVKMKEKGDIPEGYSVSREKKERFSLILESASTNQTSMYLCASTHVSSYNEQFFGPGTRLTVL.

This chain links TRBV18 with TRBJ1-5; D unresolved. V was pared by 2 bases and J by 0 bases, with 11 bases between. Germline CDR1 KGHSH, CDR2 LQKENI. The CDR3 extends over 16 amino acids. CDR3 in amino acids: CASSPGRGYSNQPQHF. CDR3 DNA: TGTGCCAGCTCACCAGGGAGAGGCTATAGCAATCAGCCCCAGCATTTT.

This rearrangement joins TRBV5-4 to TRBJ2-3; 9 bases are a match to TRBD2. The CDR3 is 17 amino acids. CDR1 is SGHNT and CDR2 is YYREEE in the germline V gene (reference sequence). Unmatched junction bases numbered 10, after V lost 1 base and J lost 4 bases. CDR3 in amino acids: CASSLRLAGVSADTQYF. CDR3 DNA sequence: TGTGCCAGCAGCTTGCGGTTAGCGGGAGTCTCCGCAGATACGCAGTATTTT.

Worth noting for this clone: A read error is likely here: a far larger clone is one base away. This sequence joins TRBV5-1 and TRBJ1-1, with D possibly TRBD1 on 6 matching bases. The CDR3 consists of 12 residues. Trimming took off 0 bases at V and 11 bases at J, with 11 bases between the two ends. Germline CDR1 reads SGHRS; CDR2 reads YFSETQ. CDR3 coding DNA: TGCGCCAGCAGCTTGGTTAGGGGGTGGGCTTTCTTT. Translating gives CASSLVRGWAFF.

This rearrangement joins TRBV5-8 to TRBJ1-1; TRBD1 matches at 8 bases. CDR1 is SGHTS, CDR2 YDEGEE, per germline. This CDR3 is 14 amino acids long. With 1 base clipped from V and 10 bases from J, the junction kept 9 bases outside the gene matches. CDR3 nucleotides: TGTGCCAGCAGCTTGCAAGGACAGGGTGCAAGAGCTTTCTTT. Its protein product is CASSLQGQGARAFF. The full variable domain, with the rest looked up from reference TRBV5-8 and TRBJ1-1, is EAGVTQSPTHLIKTRGQQATLRCSPISGHTSVYWYQQALGLGLQFLLWYDEGEERNRGNFPPRFSGRQFPNYSSELNVNALELEDSALYLCASSLQGQGARAFFGQGTRLTVV.

The chain employs TRBV7-3 and TRBJ2-1, with 9 bases that match TRBD2. The CDR3 contains 16 residues. V was pared by 4 bases and J by 5 bases, with 9 bases of the junction left unmatched. Germline lookup yields CDR1 SGHTA and CDR2 FQGTGA. For the CDR3, the DNA is TGTGCCAGCAGCTCCCCGGGTAGCGGGAGACACAATGAGCAGTTCTTC. This sequence encodes CASSSPGSGRHNEQFF.

This clone was observed once. V is TRBV10-2 and J is TRBJ1-1; D may be TRBD1 (5 bases). The V gene lost 4 bases and the J gene lost 1 base, with 13 bases spanning the gap. The CDR3 loop spans 15 amino acids. The germline V gene encodes CDR1 WSHSY and CDR2 SAAADI. The CDR3 DNA reads as TGCGCCAGCAGTGGGACGCGGGGACGGAACACTGAAGCTTTCTTT. It codes for CASSGTRGRNTEAFF.

This sequence joins TRBV6-5 and TRBJ2-3, with TRBD2 as a possible D gene (6 bases). In germline, CDR1 is MNHEY, CDR2 SVGAGI. The CDR3 extends over 16 amino acids. V gave up 4 bases and J gave up 0 bases, with 14 bases separating them. For the CDR3, the DNA is TGTGCCAGCAGTTGCATGGTAGCGGAGAGCACAGATACGCAGTATTTT. Translating gives CASSCMVAESTDTQYF.

The chain's CDR3 is CASSERAGGQETQYF. In DNA, the CDR3 is TGTGCCAGCAGTGAAAGGGCAGGGGGCCAAGAGACCCAGTACTTC. V gene TRBV2 combines with J gene TRBJ2-5; 7 bases match TRBD1. Germline CDR1 SNHLY, CDR2 FYNNEI. J was trimmed by 1 base and V by 2 bases; bases with no gene match: 4. CDR3 length equals 15 residues.

The chain combines TRBV9 with TRBJ1-6; D is unclear. Germline V lookup: CDR1 SGDLS, CDR2 YYNGEE. CDR3 size: 14 residues. Trimming pared 2 bases from V and 7 bases from J, leaving 10 bases between. The CDR3 nucleotides are TGTGCCAGCAGCGTCCGGGTCTTAAATTCACCCCTCCACTTT. It codes for CASSVRVLNSPLHF.